The TCR beta chain under discussion was sequenced for a study of T-cell memory formation after mild COVID-19. 5'RACE, which relied on constant-segment primers, yielded TCR alpha and TCR beta cDNA libraries carrying sample barcodes and UMIs. TCRdb re-derived calls from the 5' RACE reads in MiXCR, one entry per CDR3 protein. The table includes about 600,000 distinct CDR3 sequences, about 20% detected once. Study-wide results and caveats: Clones from the second wave (peaking day 37) had unconfirmed SARS-CoV-2 specificity.

This clonotype was seen more than once but under ten times. Its antigen is still unknown. This sequence originates from an adult woman who had mild COVID-19 (a few samples of this study predate the infection). Cell type and time point are not known. The sequenced sample was PBMCs or a T cell subset sorted from them (not recorded which).

CDR3 nucleotides: TGTGCCAGCAGCAGAATGGGACTGCGTCTAGCCAAAAACATTCAGTACTTC. Translating it yields CASSRMGLRLAKNIQYF. This chain joins TRBV7-8 and TRBJ2-4; D is possibly TRBD2 (6 bases). Germline V gene data show CDR1 as SGHVS and CDR2 as FQNEAQ. The CDR3 contains 17 residues. Trimming took 5 bases from V and 0 from J, leaving 17 bases between them. The whole variable domain, filled in from reference TRBV7-8 and TRBJ2-4, reads GAGVSQSPRYKVAKRGQDVALRCDPISGHVSLFWYQQALGQGPEFLTYFQNEAQLDKSGLPSDRFFAERPEGSVSTLKIQRTQQEDSAVYLCASSRMGLRLAKNIQYFGAGTRLSVL.